This note documents a single TCR beta chain sequence. The target of this receptor is not known. No base qualities exist here, and no much larger clone lies one base off it. Libraries were built with the immunoSEQ multiplex PCR assay. The source is immuneACCESS, and TCRdb retained only in-frame sequences with V and J called. Part of the clones is not carried over; for the studies checked, unresolved V genes explain less than half of this, and the remainder is unexplained. This sample is represented by about 44,000 clones; approximately 96% of them were singletons. 0.89% of the sample goes to the ten largest clones. The germline V gene sets CDR1 to SGHRS and CDR2 to YFSETQ. The CDR3 measures 15 amino acids from cysteine to phenylalanine. Only CDR3 DNA is held: 45 bases, read in frame from base 1. Unmatched junction bases come to 4, with V trimmed by 0 bases and J by 5 bases. The data originate from a study of T cell changes during pregnancy in multiple sclerosis (dated by TCRdb to about 2019). As for the study more broadly: In women with multiple sclerosis, the researchers looked at how the T cell repertoire shifted as pregnancy progressed.

The origin of this receptor is a female donor with multiple sclerosis, enrolled in a pregnancy study. Sequences were derived from peripheral blood, sampled in the second trimester of pregnancy. Recombination linked TRBV5-1 to TRBJ2-7; 11 middle bases align to TRBD2. This receptor carries the CDR3 CASSLATTSGNEQYF. The DNA reads TGCGCCAGCAGCTTGGCAACGACTAGCGGGAACGAGCAGTACTTC.